The rows below give T cell receptor beta chains drawn from one sample of a study of vaccination and CD4 T cells after COVID-19. Which antigens these TCRs recognize remains unknown. TCRdb re-analysed the PCR reads in MiXCR, keeping a single row per CDR3 protein. The sample has fewer than 18,000 distinct CDR3 sequences, about half seen once. The sequenced material came from CD4+ T cells from blood, cultured in vitro. These receptor sequences come from a human donor who had recovered from COVID-19. Each CDR3 is given with its conserved first and last residue. Each record gives: V gene, clone size, J gene, D gene, CDR3 protein, CDR3 DNA. The D gene is left open where the match is weak. The size of a clone is reported for some rows only, either as once, few or many, or as a class for expanded clones.

>TRBV7-2|few|TRBJ2-1|TRBD2
CASSLAIAGGLYEQFF
TGTGCCAGCAGCTTAGCGATAGCGGGGGGGCTGTATGAGCAGTTCTTC
>TRBV2|few|TRBJ2-7|NA
CASRTLTGPDEQYF
TGTGCCAGCAGGACTTTGACAGGTCCCGACGAGCAGTACTTC
>TRBV4-1|NA|TRBJ1-2|TRBD1
CASSQGYRQGNYGYTF
TGCGCCAGCAGCCAAGGATATAGACAGGGGAACTATGGCTACACCTTC
>TRBV9|NA|TRBJ2-3|NA
CASSTLGGASTDTQYF
TGTGCCAGCAGCACTCTGGGGGGGGCTAGCACAGATACGCAGTATTTT
>TRBV6-1|NA|TRBJ1-1|NA
CATQMESEAFF
TGTGCCACCCAGATGGAGAGTGAAGCTTTCTTT
>TRBV7-2|few|TRBJ1-3|NA
CASSPLGGSGNTIYF
TGTGCCAGCAGCCCCTTGGGGGGGTCTGGAAACACCATATATTTT
>TRBV6-1|few|TRBJ1-5|NA
CASSEGPNNQPQHF
TGTGCCAGCAGTGAGGGACCGAACAATCAGCCCCAGCATTTT
>TRBV11-2|NA|TRBJ1-2|NA
CASSSPRGGRNYGYTF
TGTGCCAGCAGCTCACCTCGGGGTGGGAGGAACTATGGCTACACCTTC
>TRBV7-2|NA|TRBJ1-1|TRBD1
CASSSSVTGTDRIAEAFF
TGTGCCAGCAGCTCCTCCGTGACAGGGACGGATCGGATCGCTGAAGCTTTCTTT
>TRBV4-1|medium-sized|TRBJ1-4|NA
CASSRSGEKLFF
TGCGCCAGCAGCCGAAGTGGGGAAAAACTGTTTTTT
>TRBV27|few|TRBJ1-2|NA
CASSHGLYGYTF
TGTGCCAGCAGTCACGGCCTGTATGGCTACACCTTC
>TRBV20-1|NA|TRBJ2-2|NA
CSASAGNTGELFF
TGCAGTGCTAGTGCGGGTAACACCGGGGAGCTGTTTTTT
>TRBV6-1|NA|TRBJ2-7|TRBD2
CASQASGTYEQYF
TGTGCCAGCCAGGCTAGCGGGACCTACGAGCAGTACTTC
>TRBV4-3|NA|TRBJ2-7|TRBD2
CASSQGLGAGGLPYEQYF
TGCGCCAGCAGCCAAGGTTTAGGAGCGGGAGGGCTTCCATACGAGCAGTACTTC
>TRBV19|NA|TRBJ1-2|NA
CASLRREGYGYTF
TGTGCCAGTCTCCGCAGGGAAGGCTATGGCTACACCTTC
>TRBV6-1|few|TRBJ1-5|NA
CASSENRGNQPQHF
TGTGCCAGCAGTGAAAACAGAGGCAATCAGCCCCAGCATTTT
>TRBV5-1|NA|TRBJ1-1|NA
CASSLGASSMNTEAFF
TGCGCCAGCAGCTTGGGGGCCAGTTCCATGAACACTGAAGCTTTCTTT
>TRBV19|NA|TRBJ1-5|NA
CASNLNGEQPQHF
TGTGCCAGTAATCTCAACGGCGAGCAGCCCCAGCATTTT
>TRBV7-2|NA|TRBJ2-3|NA
CASSFSGANTDTQYF
TGTGCCAGCAGCTTTTCCGGGGCGAACACAGATACGCAGTATTTT
>TRBV20-1|NA|TRBJ1-5|TRBD1
CSARGQGGYSNQPQHF
TGCAGTGCTAGGGGGCAGGGGGGCTATAGCAATCAGCCCCAGCATTTT
>TRBV27|NA|TRBJ1-1|NA
CASSLYGGKGNTEAFF
TGTGCCAGCAGTCTCTACGGGGGCAAAGGGAACACTGAAGCTTTCTTT
>TRBV20-1|NA|TRBJ1-1|NA
CSALQEGGAVEAFF
TGCAGTGCCTTACAGGAGGGAGGGGCTGTAGAAGCTTTCTTT
>TRBV7-2|NA|TRBJ2-3|TRBD2
CASSLWRGGSDTQYF
TGTGCCAGCAGCTTATGGCGGGGGGGCTCGGATACGCAGTATTTT